One and the same sample provided the 9 T cell receptor beta chains below, sequenced in a study of Ad26.COV2.S vaccination and SARS-CoV-2 variants. The repertoire was sequenced with immunoSEQ multiplex PCR; TCRdb's copy has only in-frame clones and lacks some. The sample includes under 500,000 clones, around 92% of them seen just once. Treatment in this sample: some 20 received Ad26.COV2.S at low or high dose, single or two shots; several received placebo; per-sample allocation not given. Specimen acquisition occurred on day 63 following the initial vaccine or placebo injection. The sample here was peripheral blood, taken in a trial of Ad26.COV2.S vaccine versus placebo. All receptors derive from a person aged 18-60 years who received the Ad26.COV2.S COVID-19 vaccine or a placebo.

This chain joins TRBV29-1 and TRBJ2-7, with 9 bases fitting TRBD2. Trimming cost V 6 bases and J 4 bases; bases outside gene matches: 7. Germline CDR1 and CDR2: SQVTM and ANQGSEA. CDR3 length: 13 amino acids. CDR3 residues: CSVRSGGLYEQYF. For the CDR3, the DNA is TGCAGCGTCCGAAGCGGGGGGCTATACGAGCAGTACTTC.

V usage is TRBV19 and J usage is TRBJ2-7, with 8 bases identical to TRBD2. Germline V gene data show CDR1 as LNHDA and CDR2 as SQIVND (reference sequence). With V trimmed by 4 bases and J by 2 bases, 1 base remained unmatched. This CDR3 spans 13 amino acids. DNA of the CDR3: TGTGCCAGTAGTACTAGCGGGCCCTACGAGCAGTACTTC. Its translation is CASSTSGPYEQYF.

The chain carries TRBV7-8 and TRBJ2-3, with D maybe TRBD1 (6 bases). The CDR3 spans 17 residues. V gave up 4 bases and J gave up 4 bases, with 21 bases separating them. Germline V gives CDR1 SGHVS, CDR2 FQNEAQ. In nucleotides, the CDR3 is TGTGCCAGCAGCTCCGGGATTTGGGGGCGAAGTGCAGATACGCAGTATTTT. It encodes CASSSGIWGRSADTQYF.

This chain joins TRBV11-2 and TRBJ2-1, with a weak D call TRBD2 (7 bases). Germline loops: CDR1 SGHAT, CDR2 FQNNGV. Deletions cut 5 bases from V and 2 bases from J, with 16 bases between. The CDR3 totals 16 residues. The CDR3 DNA is TGTGCCAGCAGCGAAAGGCGGGGGCCTCCCTACAATGAGCAGTTCTTC. It encodes CASSERRGPPYNEQFF.

The chain carries TRBV13 and TRBJ1-1; D uncertain. The CDR3 extends over 13 amino acids. The V end was cut by 1 base, the J end by 4 bases, with 7 bases between. Germline loops: CDR1 PRHDT, CDR2 FYEKMQ (reference sequence). The CDR3 DNA is TGTGCCAGCAGCTTAGAACAGTTCACTGAAGCTTTCTTT. Translation: CASSLEQFTEAFF.

This clone was seen just once. This CDR3 reads CASSRTGYYEQYF. The CDR3 DNA is TGTGCCAGCAGCCGGACAGGCTACTACGAGCAGTACTTC. The chain carries TRBV5-8 and TRBJ2-7; 7 nucleotides align to TRBD1. After removal of 4 bases from V and 3 bases from J, the junction contained 4 bases not matched to a gene. The CDR3 consists of 13 residues. Germline V gives CDR1 SGHTS, CDR2 YDEGEE.

V and J are TRBV2 and TRBJ1-5; tentative D call: TRBD1 (6 bases). Trimming pared 8 bases from V and 1 base from J, leaving 9 bases between. The CDR3 spans 13 residues. Germline V gives CDR1 SNHLY, CDR2 FYNNEI. The DNA for the CDR3 is TGTGCCAGCTCTCAGGGGAGCAATCAGCCCCAGCATTTT. It yields the protein CASSQGSNQPQHF.

The chain has TRBV7-2 and TRBJ2-3; tentatively, D is TRBD2 (7 bases). This CDR3 has 14 amino acids. V dropped 1 base and J dropped 7 bases, with 12 bases sitting between them. Germline V gene data show CDR1 as SGHTA and CDR2 as FQGNSA. The CDR3 reads CASSLEGGDNTQYF. In DNA form, the CDR3 reads TGTGCCAGCAGCTTAGAAGGGGGGGATAATACGCAGTATTTT.

V gene TRBV2 combines with J gene TRBJ1-2; D perhaps matches TRBD1 (5 bases). The V gene lost 5 bases and the J gene lost 8 bases, with 18 bases spanning the gap. The germline V gene encodes CDR1 SNHLY and CDR2 FYNNEI. The CDR3 covers 14 residues. In nucleotides, the CDR3 is TGTGCCAGCAGTACTAGTGGGACCACCCTAGGCTACACCTTC. Its translation: CASSTSGTTLGYTF.